The rows below give T cell receptor beta chains drawn from one sample of a study of cytomegalovirus exposure and HLA in healthy donors. Sequenced by immunoSEQ multiplex PCR; TCRdb stores in-frame clones only, minus some. The sample carries about 130,000 clones, approximately 88% recorded once. The sequenced sample consisted of PBMCs. The receptors shown here come from a young woman in good health and CMV-seronegative. Each CDR3 is given with its conserved first and last residue. The D gene is left open where the match is weak. Size tells how often a clone was seen (once, few, many) or the class of an expanded clone, and some rows leave it out.

j_call,cdr3_length,d_call,clone_size,v_call,cdr3_nt,cdr3_aa
TRBJ1-4,13,NA,NA,TRBV2,TGTGCCAGCTTCTACGGTGATAATGAAAAACTGTTTTTT,CASFYGDNEKLFF
TRBJ2-2,15,NA,few,TRBV28,TGTGCCAGCAGTTTACGGCAGGGGCCGACCGGGGAGCTGTTTTTT,CASSLRQGPTGELFF
TRBJ2-5,14,NA,NA,TRBV5-1,TGCGCCAGCAGCTTGACAGGGAATCGAGAGACCCAGTACTTC,CASSLTGNRETQYF
TRBJ2-4,14,NA,NA,TRBV19,TGTGCCAGTAGAGACAGGCTAGCCAAAAACATTCAGTACTTC,CASRDRLAKNIQYF
TRBJ1-5,13,NA,NA,TRBV6-5,TGTGCCAGCAGCAAAAATAGCAATCAGCCCCAGCATTTT,CASSKNSNQPQHF
TRBJ1-1,17,TRBD1,NA,TRBV5-1,TGCGCCAGCAGCTTGCAAGGGACAGGGGGTTCTGACACTGAAGCTTTCTTT,CASSLQGTGGSDTEAFF
TRBJ2-7,17,NA,NA,TRBV11-3,TGTGCCAGCAGCTTACCCTTAAAACTAGACGAGAGCTACGAGCAGTACTTC,CASSLPLKLDESYEQYF
TRBJ2-1,14,TRBD2,once,TRBV30,TGTGCCTGGCAACTAGCGAGTGGATACAATGAGCAGTTCTTC,CAWQLASGYNEQFF
TRBJ1-2,11,TRBD1,few,TRBV20-1,TGCAGTGCAACAGGGGGTCGGGGCTACACCTTC,CSATGGRGYTF
TRBJ2-3,14,NA,NA,TRBV18,TGTGCCAGCTCGCTACAGGTGGTAGGGGATACGCAGTATTTT,CASSLQVVGDTQYF
TRBJ2-7,14,TRBD2,NA,TRBV2,TGTGCCAGCAGCGCCCGGACTAGGGTCTACGAGCAGTACTTC,CASSARTRVYEQYF
TRBJ2-7,15,TRBD2,NA,TRBV5-8,TGTGCCAGCAGCGGGGGACTATCGAACTCCTACGAGCAGTACTTC,CASSGGLSNSYEQYF
TRBJ2-3,16,TRBD1,NA,TRBV5-1,TGCGCCAGCAGCCCGACAGGGGTAACTAGCACAGATACGCAGTATTTT,CASSPTGVTSTDTQYF
TRBJ2-1,12,TRBD2,once,TRBV5-4,TGTGCCAGCAGCTCGGGGGGGGATGAGCAGTTCTTC,CASSSGGDEQFF